This T cell receptor (beta chain) was sequenced for a study of shared clonotypes between healthy human individuals. Overall study: Used for every donor were three CD4 naive, three CD4 memory, two CD8 naive and one CD8 memory plate.

Points on this clone: What it binds is not known.

The CDR3 is made up of 14 amino acids. Germline V gene sequence: CDR1 SGHAT, CDR2 FQNNGV. V lost 3 bases and J 3 bases, leaving 12 bases between the germline ends. Sorted-subset replicate PCR reactions were performed with about 190 ng DNA, corresponding to tens of thousands of T cell genomes. Produced via immunoSEQ multiplex PCR; TCRdb's table is partial and in-frame only. This table has approximately 600,000 clones, approximately 95% appearing once. Study-level results: Only blood samples were collected, and tissue repertoires likely differ.

As defined, naive CD8 cells were CD45RO-negative and positively selected for CCR7, with terminally differentiated effector memory CD45RA+ cells excluded. Each donor was a Caucasian adult residing in Nashville, Tennessee. This chain links TRBV11-2 with TRBJ2-7; D is perhaps TRBD2 (6 bases). Sequencing input: naive CD8+ T cells sorted from blood. The sequence came from a woman aged 25 to 39 in good health. CDR3 coding DNA: TGTGCCAGCAGCTTCGTTATCGGGGGCTACGAGCAGTACTTC. Protein product: CASSFVIGGYEQYF.